This entry features one TCR beta chain sequence. It has no known antigen specificity. Per-base quality was not reported, and no clone a single base away is much larger than it. This sample was included in a study of blood T cell repertoires in COVID-19 (TCRdb year 2020). Some background on the complete study: Collaborator samples came from the United States, Italy and Spain and covered acute and convalescent phases of COVID-19. The dataset comprised deeply sampled blood TCRbeta repertoires from subjects exposed to, actively infected with, or recovered from COVID-19. Samples came from the ongoing ImmuneRACE study (first 160 participants) plus 1,254 subjects from 6 global collaborators. The repertoires were released in a freely available public database intended as a resource for research on the immune response to SARS-CoV-2. HLA class I and class II types, where available, came from metadata supplied by the sample provider rather than from assay-based typing. The material from the prospective study consisted of cDNA or gDNA derived from T cells, B-cell-depleted T cells, or PBMCs. A de-identified subject ID, COVID-19 status, age in years and sex were almost always included in the sample metadata. Overall study outcomes, separate from this receptor: The quantity of clinical and demographic metadata differed by source and by participant and was supplied without curation.

V and J lose 5 bases and 4 bases, and a span of 23 bases separates them. Taken from cysteine to phenylalanine, the CDR3 has 17 residues. Just the 51-base CDR3 DNA is kept, in frame starting at base 1. From a lookup of the germline V gene, CDR1 and CDR2 are SNHLY and FYNNEI. The immunoSEQ Assay, a bias-controlled multiplex PCR, was used to amplify TCRbeta CDR3 regions from genomic DNA. The original pipeline was this. The number of nucleated cells in each sample was estimated by amplification of reference gene primers within the assay. To quantify the absolute abundance of each unique TCRbeta CDR3 rearrangement, sequence reads were collapsed and filtered. For each sample, productive Simpson clonality was calculated as the square root of Simpson's diversity index across productive rearrangements. TCRdb took this table from immuneACCESS and kept in-frame rearrangements with V and J called. Such tables lack part of the clones; where checked against another copy, unresolved V genes explain under half of the gap, and the rest is unexplained. Clonal size and the V and J genes are those of that table, whereas D and trimming came from the DNA. The sample table records roughly 87,000 clones; around 88% of these occur just once. Clones ranked in the top ten supply about 25% of the sample.

Collaborating institutions collected whole blood in K2EDTA tubes following their own protocols. Collaborator samples were shipped for TCRbeta analysis as frozen whole blood, isolated PBMCs, or DNA extracted from either sample type. Recombination connected TRBV2 to TRBJ1-1; the D gene is possibly TRBD1, with 6 bases matching. The sequence was obtained from a human donor in a cohort sampled during active COVID-19. Sequencing input: peripheral blood. The CDR3 loop reads CASSWGHRGEIFTEAFF. In nucleotides, the sequence is TGTGCCAGCAGTTGGGGACACCGGGGCGAGATTTTCACTGAAGCTTTCTTT.